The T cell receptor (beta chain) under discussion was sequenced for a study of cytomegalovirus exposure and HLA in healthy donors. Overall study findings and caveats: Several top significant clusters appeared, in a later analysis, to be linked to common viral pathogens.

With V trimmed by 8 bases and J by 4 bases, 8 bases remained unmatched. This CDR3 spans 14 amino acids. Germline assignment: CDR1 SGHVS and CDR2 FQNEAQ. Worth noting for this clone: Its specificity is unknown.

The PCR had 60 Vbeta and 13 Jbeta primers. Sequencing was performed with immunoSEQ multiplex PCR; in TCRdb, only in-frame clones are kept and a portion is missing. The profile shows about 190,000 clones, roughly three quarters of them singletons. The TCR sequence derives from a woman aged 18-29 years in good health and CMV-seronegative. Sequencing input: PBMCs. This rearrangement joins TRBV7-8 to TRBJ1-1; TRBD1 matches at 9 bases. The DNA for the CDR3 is TGTGCCAGCGCTTGGGACAGGGTAAGCACTGAAGCTTTCTTT. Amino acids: CASAWDRVSTEAFF.